This is a list of T cell receptor beta chains from one sample in a study of blood T cell repertoires in COVID-19. Using immunoSEQ multiplex PCR, the repertoire was profiled, and TCRdb retains in-frame clones only, with some absent. The sample carries roughly 250,000 clones, approximately 86% recorded once. The sequenced material came from peripheral blood. These receptors all stem from a middle-aged man who had recovered from COVID-19. CDR3s include the opening cysteine and the closing phenylalanine or tryptophan. A D gene is named only where the DNA matches it firmly. For some rows the clone size is stated as once, few or many, or as a class when expanded; others skip it.

.	.	TRBJ2-3	TRBV29-1	TGCAGCGTTGGAGGTACGCAGTATTTT	CSVGGTQYF
.	.	TRBJ1-5	TRBV27	TGTGCCAGCAGAAAAGGAACAGACCTTGGGCAGCCCCAGCATTTT	CASRKGTDLGQPQHF
TRBD2	.	TRBJ2-2	TRBV11-3	TGTGCCAGCAGCTCGACTAGCGGGGGCACCGGGGAGCTGTTTTTT	CASSSTSGGTGELFF
.	.	TRBJ2-7	TRBV4-3	TGCGCCAGCAGCCTAGGGACAAGCTACGAGCAGTACTTC	CASSLGTSYEQYF
TRBD2	.	TRBJ2-5	TRBV7-2	TGTGCCAGCAGTCGGGGACTAGCGGGAGAAGAGACCCAGTACTTC	CASSRGLAGEETQYF
TRBD1	.	TRBJ1-2	TRBV27	TGTGCCAGCAGTGATTCGACAGGGGGCAGGTATGGCTACACCTTC	CASSDSTGGRYGYTF
.	.	TRBJ2-3	TRBV7-9	TGTGCCAGCAGCTTTGGCTTGGCAGACACAGATACGCAGTATTTT	CASSFGLADTDTQYF
.	.	TRBJ2-5	TRBV7-2	TGTGCCAGCAGCTTAGGAGACAGGGAGGCGACCCAGTACTTC	CASSLGDREATQYF
.	once	TRBJ2-7	TRBV19	TGTGCCAGTAGTATCGGGGACATCCTCTACGAGCAGTACTTC	CASSIGDILYEQYF
TRBD1	.	TRBJ2-1	TRBV7-2	TGTGCCAGCAGCCCCAGGACAGGCCCCTTGGGATACAATGAGCAGTTCTTC	CASSPRTGPLGYNEQFF
TRBD2	few	TRBJ2-1	TRBV14	TGTGCCAGCAGCCTAAGGCCGGGAGGTAATGAGCAGTTCTTC	CASSLRPGGNEQFF
.	once	TRBJ2-4	TRBV2	TGTGCCAGCAGCCCCACTAGTTCGGGAAACATTCAGTACTTC	CASSPTSSGNIQYF
TRBD1	.	TRBJ1-3	TRBV18	TGTGCCAGCTCACCCGGACAGGGGGCCGGAAACACCATATATTTT	CASSPGQGAGNTIYF
TRBD1	.	TRBJ1-2	TRBV5-1	TGCGCCAGCAGCTTATCAGGGGGCCATGGCTACACCTTC	CASSLSGGHGYTF
.	.	TRBJ2-3	TRBV6-1	TGTGCCAGCAGTGAAGCAGGAACAGGCACACGAGGAAGAGATACGCAGTATTTT	CASSEAGTGTRGRDTQYF
.	few	TRBJ2-7	TRBV7-8	TGTGCCAGCGCAACCCCGGGGCCCGGGGGTCTCTACGAGCAGTACTTC	CASATPGPGGLYEQYF
.	.	TRBJ1-5	TRBV2	TGTGCCAGCTCGGGGTCCCTCCCCAATCAGCCCCAGCATTTT	CASSGSLPNQPQHF
.	.	TRBJ1-2	TRBV27	TGTGCCAGCAGTTTCTCCACCCCTGGTAGTCATGGCTACACCTTC	CASSFSTPGSHGYTF
.	.	TRBJ2-7	TRBV11-2	TGTGCCAGCAGCCGGGACTTTCCTAGGGAGCAGTACTTC	CASSRDFPREQYF
TRBD1	.	TRBJ2-3	TRBV7-6	TGTGCCAGCAGCCCCGGGACAGGGTTACCCGATACGCAGTATTTT	CASSPGTGLPDTQYF
TRBD2	.	TRBJ2-5	TRBV7-2	TGTGCCAGCAGCCTCATAGCGGGGGGCCGCCCCGGGACCCAGTACTTC	CASSLIAGGRPGTQYF
.	few	TRBJ2-2	TRBV11-2	TGTGCCAGCAGCTTGCGGGTGGTCGGGGAGCTGTTTTTT	CASSLRVVGELFF
TRBD1	.	TRBJ1-2	TRBV5-5	TGTGCCAGCAGCTTGTCGCCGACAGGGAGTAACTATGGCTACACCTTC	CASSLSPTGSNYGYTF
TRBD2	many	TRBJ2-3	TRBV29-1	TGCAGCGTTGTGGGGGATGAGTGGAGCGGGAGAGGAGATACGCAGTATTTT	CSVVGDEWSGRGDTQYF
TRBD1	.	TRBJ2-7	TRBV11-3	TGTGCCAGCAGCCCACCGGGCAGGGGGCCTCCCTACGAGCAGTACTTC	CASSPPGRGPPYEQYF
TRBD2	.	TRBJ2-1	TRBV7-2	TGTGCCAGCAGCTTAGAATTGGGCTTCCCTAGCGGGATAGCGGGTGAGCAGTTCTTC	CASSLELGFPSGIAGEQFF
TRBD2	.	TRBJ2-3	TRBV5-4	TGTGCCAGCAGCCCGCCGCCTAGCGGGGGGGCGGGATCGAGCACAGATACGCAGTATTTT	CASSPPPSGGAGSSTDTQYF
.	few	TRBJ1-6	TRBV3-1/TRBV3-2	TGTGCCAGCAGTCGTTCCCCACCCCTCCACTTT	CASSRSPPLHF
TRBD1	.	TRBJ1-2	TRBV5-6	TGTGCCAGCAGCACCGACAGGGGGGCTTACTATGGCTACACCTTC	CASSTDRGAYYGYTF
.	.	TRBJ1-2	TRBV9	TGTGCCAGCAGCGACAGGATCAATGGCTACACCTTC	CASSDRINGYTF
.	.	TRBJ1-3	TRBV7-9	TGTGCCAGCAGCCCCACTCCGATGGGAAACACCATATATTTT	CASSPTPMGNTIYF
TRBD1	.	TRBJ1-2	TRBV5-1	TGCGCCAGCAGCTCGTCCCGGGACAGGGGACTTCTCTATGGCTACACCTTC	CASSSSRDRGLLYGYTF
.	.	TRBJ1-1	TRBV19	TGTGCCAGTAGTATATACCTCACAGCTACTGAAGCTTTCTTT	CASSIYLTATEAFF
TRBD1	.	TRBJ1-5	TRBV2	TGTGCCAGCAGTGAATACCGGGACAGGAATCAGCCCCAGCATTTT	CASSEYRDRNQPQHF
.	.	TRBJ2-3	TRBV19	TGTGCCAGTAGTATCGGACTTTTCACAGATACGCAGTATTTT	CASSIGLFTDTQYF
.	once	TRBJ1-6	TRBV9	TGTGCCAGCAGCGCCGCCCGGGTGGGAGGTAATTCACCCCTCCACTTT	CASSAARVGGNSPLHF
TRBD1	.	TRBJ2-7	TRBV7-9	TGTGCCAGCAGTCTTGACAGGGGCGACGAGCAGTACTTC	CASSLDRGDEQYF
TRBD1	.	TRBJ2-7	TRBV19	TGTGCCAGTAGTACTGGGACAGGCCTGTACGAGCAGTACTTC	CASSTGTGLYEQYF
.	.	TRBJ2-3	TRBV18	TGTGCCAGCTCAGATGGACACCACACAGATACGCAGTATTTT	CASSDGHHTDTQYF
TRBD2	.	TRBJ2-3	TRBV6-5	TGTGCCAGCAGTTACGCCCGACTAGCGGGGGGCGATACGCAGTATTTT	CASSYARLAGGDTQYF